This TCR beta chain appears in the sequencing data of a study of shared clonotypes between healthy human individuals. V was clipped by 0 bases and J by 5 bases, with 10 bases between them. Germline loops: CDR1 GTSNPN, CDR2 SVGIG (reference sequence). The CDR3 totals 13 residues. It was approximately 100 million PBMCs that unsorted samples used for genomic DNA. Replicate PCRs for unsorted PBMC used approximately 320 ng DNA (about 30,000 T cell genomes). Bulk PBMC genomic DNA spanned ten immunoSEQ deep plates. Clones were sequenced by immunoSEQ multiplex PCR, and TCRdb holds only the in-frame ones, with some missing. Here the sample spans about half a million clones, around 80% being singletons.

This sequence joins TRBV30 and TRBJ2-5, with TRBD2 as a possible D gene (6 bases). The TCR originated in a woman aged 40 to 50 in good health. Some clones in this sample may be carry-over from other donors' samples. Sequencing input: PBMCs. CDR3 DNA sequence: TGTGCCTGGAGTGTAACACTAGCCGAGACCCAGTACTTC. Encoded protein: CAWSVTLAETQYF.